These 29 T cell receptor beta chains originate from one sample sequenced in a study of T cell responses to AZD1222 COVID-19 vaccine. Profiled with immunoSEQ multiplex PCR; TCRdb holds only in-frame clones, not every one. This table holds some 99,000 clones, approximately 88% found once. Sequenced here: peripheral blood, sampled on day 0 of MenACWY control vaccination. These receptors were obtained from an adult in good health.

This rearrangement joins TRBV28 to TRBJ1-4; D gene ambiguous. V was clipped by 6 bases and J by 7 bases, with 9 bases between them. The CDR3 loop spans 12 amino acids. CDR1 and CDR2 from the germline V gene are MDHEN and SYDVKM. CDR3 bases: TGTGCCAGCAGCCCCCTCGGTGAAAAACTGTTTTTT. Residues: CASSPLGEKLFF.

The chain recombines TRBV30 with TRBJ1-2; TRBD1 aligns across 10 bases. Germline V gene sequence: CDR1 GTSNPN, CDR2 SVGIG (reference sequence). After removal of 1 base from V and 8 bases from J, the junction contained 7 bases not matched to a gene. CDR3 size: 14 residues. CDR3 protein: CAWSALRDRGGYTF. CDR3 coding DNA: TGTGCCTGGAGTGCCCTCCGGGACAGGGGAGGCTACACCTTC.

This chain connects TRBV5-1 to TRBJ1-6; 7 bases agree with TRBD1. This CDR3 region has 13 residues. V was clipped by 6 bases and J by 5 bases; unmatched bases: 2. Germline lookup yields CDR1 SGHRS and CDR2 YFSETQ. In DNA, the CDR3 is TGCGCCAGCACGGGGACAGATAATTCACCCCTCCACTTT. It specifies CASTGTDNSPLHF.

The chain uses TRBV5-4 and TRBJ2-7; D may match TRBD1 or TRBD2 (6 bases each). Germline CDR1 reads SGHNT; CDR2 reads YYREEE (reference sequence). The CDR3 totals 16 residues. The V gene lost 4 bases and the J gene lost 2 bases, with 19 bases spanning the gap. The CDR3 region is CASSPTEGGWAYEQYF. CDR3 nucleotide sequence: TGTGCCAGCAGCCCCACAGAGGGGGGATGGGCCTACGAGCAGTACTTC.

The V call is TRBV19, the J call TRBJ2-1, with 10 bases matching TRBD1. The CDR3 runs to 15 residues. The V and J ends lost 4 bases and 3 bases, in that order; junction bases with no gene match: 3. Germline assignment: CDR1 LNHDA and CDR2 SQIVND (reference sequence). The CDR3 bases are TGTGCCAGTAGTACGACAGGGGGCATCTACAATGAGCAGTTCTTC. Protein product: CASSTTGGIYNEQFF.

This chain joins TRBV11-2 and TRBJ1-2, with D possibly TRBD1 on 6 matching bases. The CDR3 length is 14 residues. CDR1 and CDR2 (germline): SGHAT, FQNNGV. Trimming took 1 base from V and 7 from J, leaving 13 bases between them. CDR3 amino acids: CASSLVPGGGGYTF. In DNA form, the CDR3 reads TGTGCCAGCAGCTTAGTTCCCGGGGGCGGTGGCTACACCTTC.

The chain couples TRBV9 to TRBJ1-1; a weak D match, TRBD1 (5 bases). Between the trimmed V and J ends, which lost 3 bases and 1 base, there was a span of 16 bases. The CDR3 is 16 amino acids. Germline CDR1 SGDLS, CDR2 YYNGEE. The CDR3 loop is CASSAPRGLGNTEAFF. CDR3 nucleotide sequence: TGTGCCAGCAGCGCCCCCCGGGGGTTGGGGAACACTGAAGCTTTCTTT.

The chain carries TRBV4-1 and TRBJ2-7, with D maybe TRBD1 (6 bases). Trimming removed 1 base at V and 4 bases at J, with 17 bases between. The CDR3 is 16 amino acids. Germline V CDR1 and CDR2: MGHRA, YSYEKL. Here the CDR3 reads CASSQGGDRPWYEQYF. CDR3 sequence (DNA): TGCGCCAGCAGCCAAGGGGGTGACAGGCCATGGTACGAGCAGTACTTC.

This chain connects TRBV2 to TRBJ2-7; tentative D call: TRBD2 (6 bases). Germline values: CDR1 SNHLY, CDR2 FYNNEI. V shed 6 bases and J shed 6 bases, with 18 bases lying between them. The CDR3 extends over 14 amino acids. The CDR3: CASRPREERREQYF. DNA for the CDR3: TGTGCCAGCAGACCCAGGGAGGAACGTCGCGAGCAGTACTTC.

J is TRBJ2-2 and V is TRBV11-2; no firm D call. The germline gives CDR1 SGHAT, CDR2 FQNNGV. This CDR3 has 14 residues. V lost 1 base and J 3 bases, leaving 6 bases between the germline ends. Written as DNA, the CDR3 is TGTGCCAGCAGCTTAGCGGCATACACCGGGGAGCTGTTTTTT. It yields the protein CASSLAAYTGELFF. The complete variable domain, with remaining parts taken from reference TRBV11-2 and TRBJ2-2, reads EAGVAQSPRYKIIEKRQSVAFWCNPISGHATLYWYQQILGQGPKLLIQFQNNGVVDDSQLPKDRFSAERLKGVDSTLKIQPAKLEDSAVYLCASSLAAYTGELFFGEGSRLTVL.

The rearrangement uses TRBV5-4 and TRBJ2-1, with TRBD2 matching over 9 bases. V was clipped by 4 bases and J by 9 bases; unmatched bases: 17. Germline CDR1 reads SGHNT; CDR2 reads YYREEE (reference sequence). This CDR3 has 17 amino acids. The CDR3 is CASSNAPLGGGRGEQFF. CDR3 coding DNA: TGTGCCAGCAGCAACGCTCCCTTAGGGGGCGGGAGGGGTGAGCAGTTCTTC.

The chain is built from TRBV5-4 and TRBJ1-2; D is unresolved. The CDR3 spans 12 residues. Germline CDR1 SGHNT, CDR2 YYREEE (reference sequence). V shed 5 bases and J shed 7 bases, with 12 bases lying between them. This chain's CDR3 is CASSVSGFGYTF. The DNA for the CDR3 is TGTGCCAGCAGTGTTAGCGGGTTTGGCTACACCTTC. The full variable domain, rest sourced from reference TRBV5-4 and TRBJ1-2, is ETGVTQSPTHLIKTRGQQVTLRCSSQSGHNTVSWYQQALGQGPQFIFQYYREEENGRGNFPPRFSGLQFPNYSSELNVNALELDDSALYLCASSVSGFGYTFGSGTRLTVV.

A few counts support this clone. One junction end does not reproduce the germline sequence, and a read error may be involved. The chain has TRBV7-7 and TRBJ2-5; D is perhaps TRBD1 (6 bases). This CDR3 has 13 amino acids. Germline assignment: CDR1 SSHAT and CDR2 FNYEAQ (reference sequence). CDR3 in amino acids: CASSRDRQETQYF. CDR3 coding DNA: TGTGCTAGCAGTCGAGACAGGCAAGAGACCCAGTACTTC.

The CDR3 reads CASSVGSTASGGYTF. The CDR3 DNA follows: TGTGCCAGCAGCGTTGGGTCGACAGCCTCGGGTGGCTACACCTTC. V and J are TRBV9 and TRBJ1-2; D may be TRBD1 (5 bases). The CDR3 is made up of 15 amino acids. The germline V gene has CDR1 SGDLS and CDR2 YYNGEE. V was cut by 2 bases and J by 7 bases, with 18 bases left in between.

The gene calls are TRBV18 and TRBJ2-7, with 8 bases fitting TRBD1. Germline V gene data show CDR1 as KGHSH and CDR2 as LQKENI. Germline trimming cut 4 bases from V and 2 bases from J; bases unmatched to any gene: 7. The CDR3 contains 15 residues. The CDR3 sequence: CASSQTGTGPYEQYF. The CDR3, as DNA: TGTGCCAGCTCACAAACCGGGACAGGACCCTACGAGCAGTACTTC.

This chain connects TRBV11-3 to TRBJ2-1; TRBD2 aligns across 9 bases. Germline CDR1 SGHNT, CDR2 YENEEA. The V segment lost 0 bases and the J segment 3 bases; nucleotides outside the gene matches: 9. There are 18 residues in the CDR3. The CDR3 DNA reads as TGTGCCAGCAGCTTAGATCAAGGAGGGACTAGCTACTACAATGAGCAGTTCTTC. Its protein product is CASSLDQGGTSYYNEQFF.

This sequence joins TRBV5-1 and TRBJ2-1, with D tentatively TRBD2 (6 bases). V was clipped by 4 bases and J by 1 base, with 12 bases between them. Germline values: CDR1 SGHRS, CDR2 YFSETQ. CDR3 length: 15 amino acids. In nucleotides, the CDR3 is TGCGCCAGCAGCCCCATCGGGGGATCCTACAATGAGCAGTTCTTC. Residues: CASSPIGGSYNEQFF.

The J gene is TRBJ1-2, the V gene TRBV28; maybe TRBD1 (5 bases). The germline V gene has CDR1 MDHEN and CDR2 SYDVKM. V lost 4 bases and J lost 4, with 19 bases in between. This CDR3 comprises 16 residues. The DNA for the CDR3 is TGTGCCAGCAGTTCCCCTGGGGTTCCCGGGGGCTATGGCTACACCTTC. It translates to CASSSPGVPGGYGYTF.

The chain is built from TRBV7-2 and TRBJ1-2; 7 bases are shared with TRBD1. The germline CDR1 and CDR2 sequences are SGHTA and FQGNSA. J lost 6 bases, V lost 5 bases, and 21 bases had no gene match. The CDR3 sequence is 18 residues long. Here the CDR3 reads CASSTHGDREIVSDGYTF. CDR3 coding DNA: TGTGCCAGCAGCACCCACGGTGACAGGGAAATCGTATCGGATGGCTACACCTTC.

This rearrangement joins TRBV28 to TRBJ1-1; tentatively, D is TRBD1 (6 bases). The CDR3 has 17 amino acids. Germline V gene data show CDR1 as MDHEN and CDR2 as SYDVKM. Trimming left V 3 bases short and J 5 bases short, with 22 bases between. The CDR3 nucleotides are TGTGCCAGCAGTTTCGTCCAAATGGGGGGCTCGGGGACTGAAGCTTTCTTT. Translation gives CASSFVQMGGSGTEAFF.

This chain connects TRBV6-5 to TRBJ1-2; TRBD1 might be the D (6 bases). CDR3 size: 15 residues. Germline CDR1 is MNHEY and CDR2 is SVGAGI. V lost 0 bases and J 3 bases, leaving 11 bases between the germline ends. The CDR3 reads CASSYSRTGHYGYTF. CDR3 nucleotide sequence: TGTGCCAGCAGTTACTCGAGAACAGGGCACTATGGCTACACCTTC.

The V call is TRBV6-5, the J call TRBJ1-3; the D gene is possibly TRBD1 (5 bases). The length of the CDR3 is 15 residues. Germline-derived CDR1 and CDR2 are MNHEY and SVGAGI. The V end was cut by 10 bases, the J end by 1 base, with 17 bases between. In DNA form, the CDR3 reads TGTGCCACGACCCGACAGACCAGGTCTGGAAACACCATATATTTT. It yields the protein CATTRQTRSGNTIYF.

The V gene is TRBV7-2, the J gene TRBJ2-3; D gene unclear. In germline, CDR1 is SGHTA, CDR2 FQGNSA. V was shortened by 1 base and J by 4 bases, with 15 bases between the two germline ends. CDR3 size: 16 residues. The CDR3 loop reads CASSLGPSFLADTQYF. Written as DNA, the CDR3 is TGTGCCAGCAGCTTAGGACCTAGTTTTCTGGCAGATACGCAGTATTTT.

The chain employs TRBV30 and TRBJ2-7; 8 nucleotides match TRBD2. V trimming: 4 bases; J trimming: 7 bases; junction bases outside the gene matches: 9. The CDR3 has 13 amino acids. The germline CDR1 and CDR2 sequences are GTSNPN and SVGIG (reference sequence). The CDR3 nucleotides read TGTGCCTGGACCGGGGGGGGGATAAGGGAGCAGTACTTC. Its protein product is CAWTGGGIREQYF.

The chain uses TRBV5-4 and TRBJ2-2, with TRBD2 matching 8 bases. The CDR3 spans 16 residues. With 4 bases clipped from V and 2 bases from J, the junction kept 7 bases outside the gene matches. Germline values: CDR1 SGHNT, CDR2 YYREEE (reference sequence). This CDR3 is CASSPGGDLNTGELFF. The CDR3 nucleotides read TGTGCCAGCAGCCCCGGGGGGGACCTAAACACCGGGGAGCTGTTTTTT.

CDR3 protein: CASSLDRGELGEQFF. CDR3 DNA: TGTGCCAGCAGCTTAGACCGGGGGGAGCTAGGGGAGCAGTTCTTC. The chain employs TRBV11-3 and TRBJ2-1; 7 bases agree with TRBD2. The CDR3 contains 15 residues. Germline-derived CDR1 and CDR2 are SGHNT and YENEEA. The J segment lost 10 bases and the V segment lost 0 bases, leaving 9 bases of the junction unmatched.

The chain uses TRBV2 and TRBJ2-6, with D unclear. V gave up 4 bases and J gave up 1 base, with 11 bases separating them. Germline loops: CDR1 SNHLY, CDR2 FYNNEI. This CDR3 has 16 amino acids. CDR3 in amino acids: CASSGSLSSGANVLTF. DNA for the CDR3: TGTGCCAGCAGTGGCTCCCTGTCGTCTGGGGCCAACGTCCTGACTTTC. Based on the CDR3 plus reference TRBV2 and TRBJ2-6, the full variable domain is EPEVTQTPSHQVTQMGQEVILRCVPISNHLYFYWYRQILGQKVEFLVSFYNNEISEKSEIFDDQFSVERPDGSNFTLKIRSTKLEDSAMYFCASSGSLSSGANVLTFGAGSRLTVL.

The chain has TRBV7-3 and TRBJ1-2; tentative D call: TRBD1 (5 bases). V was clipped by 5 bases and J by 8 bases, with 15 bases between them. Germline CDR1 is SGHTA and CDR2 is FQGTGA. The CDR3 is 13 amino acids. This chain's CDR3 is CASSRAGAEGYTF. The DNA of the CDR3 is TGTGCCAGCAGCCGGGCTGGGGCTGAAGGCTACACCTTC.

This clone was observed once. The chain has TRBV29-1 and TRBJ2-3; D might be TRBD1 or TRBD2, each matching 5 bases. The germline V gene encodes CDR1 SQVTM and CDR2 ANQGSEA. The CDR3 extends over 15 amino acids. V lost 2 bases and J lost 8, with 20 bases in between. The CDR3 protein is CSVETPGPGRGTQYF. The CDR3 DNA follows: TGCAGCGTTGAAACTCCGGGACCAGGGAGAGGTACGCAGTATTTT.